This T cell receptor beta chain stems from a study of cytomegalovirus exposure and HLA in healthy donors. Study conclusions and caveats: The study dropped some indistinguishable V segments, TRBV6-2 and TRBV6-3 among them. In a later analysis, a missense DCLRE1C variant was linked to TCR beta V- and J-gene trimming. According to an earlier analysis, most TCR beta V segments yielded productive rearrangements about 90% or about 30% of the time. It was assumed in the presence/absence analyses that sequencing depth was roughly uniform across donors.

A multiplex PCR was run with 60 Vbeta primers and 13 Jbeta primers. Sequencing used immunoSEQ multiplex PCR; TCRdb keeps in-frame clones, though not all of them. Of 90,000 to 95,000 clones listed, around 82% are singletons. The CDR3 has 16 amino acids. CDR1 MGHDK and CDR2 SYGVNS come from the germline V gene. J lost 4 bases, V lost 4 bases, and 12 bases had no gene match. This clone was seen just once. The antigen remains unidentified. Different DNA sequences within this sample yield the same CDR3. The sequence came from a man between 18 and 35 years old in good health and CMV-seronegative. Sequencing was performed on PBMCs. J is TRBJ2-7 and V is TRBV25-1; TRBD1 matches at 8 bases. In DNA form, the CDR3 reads TGTGCCAGCAGTGGCACCAGGGGGCAGGGGGCTTACGAGCAGTACTTC. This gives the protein CASSGTRGQGAYEQYF.